What follows is one T cell receptor beta chain and its context. The target antigen is unknown. Unique molecular identifiers had been added to the TCR beta cDNA libraries. Via MiXCR, TCRdb re-called the PCR reads, giving one row per CDR3 protein. The table shows 600,000 to 700,000 distinct CDR3 sequences, with approximately 59% occurring only once. These data come from a study of post-analysis software for immune sequencing data. Whole-study findings and limits: Higher frequency in patients than in controls was seen for roughly 5 TRBV segments, with TRBV5-6, TRBV5-1 and TRBV20-1 among them.

Trimming took 3 bases from V and 5 from J; bases not matched to a gene: 12. Per the germline V gene, CDR1 is KGHDR and CDR2 is SFDVKD. CDR3 length equals 17 residues. The gene calls are TRBV24-1 and TRBJ2-1, with 7 nucleotides matching TRBD1. Specimen: blood. This TCR was recovered from a girl aged 2 to 9 with multiple sclerosis. The CDR3 is CATSDPTPDRVNNEQFF. The DNA of the CDR3 is TGTGCCACCAGTGATCCCACACCTGACAGGGTCAACAATGAGCAGTTCTTC.